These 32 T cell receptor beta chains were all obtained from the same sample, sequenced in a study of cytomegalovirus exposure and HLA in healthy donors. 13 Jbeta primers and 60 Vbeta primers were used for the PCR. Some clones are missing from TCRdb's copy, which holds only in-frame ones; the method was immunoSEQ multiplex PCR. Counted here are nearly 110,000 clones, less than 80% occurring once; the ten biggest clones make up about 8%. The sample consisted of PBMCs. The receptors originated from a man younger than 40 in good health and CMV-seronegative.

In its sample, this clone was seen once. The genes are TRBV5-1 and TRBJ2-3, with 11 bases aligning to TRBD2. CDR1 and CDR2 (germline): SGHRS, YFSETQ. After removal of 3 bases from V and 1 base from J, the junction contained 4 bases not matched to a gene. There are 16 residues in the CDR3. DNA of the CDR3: TGCGCCAGCAGCTCATTTAGCGGGGGGGGCACAGATACGCAGTATTTT. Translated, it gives CASSSFSGGGTDTQYF.

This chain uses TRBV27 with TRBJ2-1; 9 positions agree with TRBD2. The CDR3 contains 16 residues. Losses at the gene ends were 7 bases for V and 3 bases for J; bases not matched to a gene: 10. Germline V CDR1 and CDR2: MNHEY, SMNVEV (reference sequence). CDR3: CASTVAGGLLYNEQFF. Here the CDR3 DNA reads TGTGCCAGCACGGTGGCGGGGGGGCTCCTCTACAATGAGCAGTTCTTC.

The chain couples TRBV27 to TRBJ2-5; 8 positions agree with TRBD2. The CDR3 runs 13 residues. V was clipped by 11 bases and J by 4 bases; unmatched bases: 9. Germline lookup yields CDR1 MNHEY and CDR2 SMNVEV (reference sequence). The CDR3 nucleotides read TGTGCCTCCGGGCTAGCGGGTTTAGAGACCCAGTACTTC. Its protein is CASGLAGLETQYF.

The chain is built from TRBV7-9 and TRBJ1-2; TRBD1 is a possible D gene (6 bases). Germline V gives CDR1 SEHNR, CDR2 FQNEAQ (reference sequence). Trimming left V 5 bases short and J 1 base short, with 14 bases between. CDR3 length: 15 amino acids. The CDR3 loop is CASSQGWGLNYGYTF. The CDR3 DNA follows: TGTGCCAGCAGCCAGGGGTGGGGGCTTAACTATGGCTACACCTTC.

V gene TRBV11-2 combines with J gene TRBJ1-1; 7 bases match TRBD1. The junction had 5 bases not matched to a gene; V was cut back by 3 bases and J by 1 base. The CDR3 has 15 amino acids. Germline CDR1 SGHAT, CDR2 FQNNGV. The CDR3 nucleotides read TGTGCCAGCAGCTTCAGGGGGTCTCGGAACACTGAAGCTTTCTTT. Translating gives CASSFRGSRNTEAFF.

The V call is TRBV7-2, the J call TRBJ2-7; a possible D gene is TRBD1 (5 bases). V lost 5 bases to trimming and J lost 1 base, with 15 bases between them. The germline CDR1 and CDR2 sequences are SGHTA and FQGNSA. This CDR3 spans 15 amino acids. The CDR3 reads CASSLTQTVSYEQYF. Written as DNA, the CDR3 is TGTGCCAGCAGCCTCACTCAGACAGTTTCCTACGAGCAGTACTTC.

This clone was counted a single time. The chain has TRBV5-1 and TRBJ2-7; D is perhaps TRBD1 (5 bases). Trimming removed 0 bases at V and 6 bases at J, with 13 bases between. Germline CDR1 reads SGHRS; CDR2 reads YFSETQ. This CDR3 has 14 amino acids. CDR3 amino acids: CASSLGAGLGEQYF. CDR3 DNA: TGCGCCAGCAGCTTGGGGGCAGGGCTGGGCGAGCAGTACTTC.

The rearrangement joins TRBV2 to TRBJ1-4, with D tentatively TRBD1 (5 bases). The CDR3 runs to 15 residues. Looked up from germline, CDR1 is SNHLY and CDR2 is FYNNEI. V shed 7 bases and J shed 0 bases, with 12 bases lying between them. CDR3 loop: CASNLQTATNEKLFF. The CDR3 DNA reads TGTGCCAGCAACCTTCAGACAGCAACTAATGAAAAACTGTTTTTT.

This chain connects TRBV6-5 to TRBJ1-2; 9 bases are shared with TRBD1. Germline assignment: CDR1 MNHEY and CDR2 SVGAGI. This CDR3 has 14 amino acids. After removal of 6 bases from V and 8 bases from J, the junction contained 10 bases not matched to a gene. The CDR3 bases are TGTGCCAGCAGGCCCCCCGGGACAGGGAGCGGCTACACCTTC. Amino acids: CASRPPGTGSGYTF.

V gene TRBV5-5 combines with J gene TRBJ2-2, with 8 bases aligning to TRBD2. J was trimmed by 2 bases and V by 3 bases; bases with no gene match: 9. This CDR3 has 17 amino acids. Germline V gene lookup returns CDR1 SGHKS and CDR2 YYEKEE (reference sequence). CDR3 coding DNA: TGTGCCAGCAGCTCTCCCCCGGGAGGGGGTAACACCGGGGAGCTGTTTTTT. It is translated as CASSSPPGGGNTGELFF.

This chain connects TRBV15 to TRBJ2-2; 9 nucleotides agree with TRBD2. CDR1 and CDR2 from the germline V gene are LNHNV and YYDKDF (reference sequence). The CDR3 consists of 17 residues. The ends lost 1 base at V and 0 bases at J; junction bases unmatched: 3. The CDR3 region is CATSRGRLAANTGELFF. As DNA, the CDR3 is TGTGCCACCAGCAGAGGCCGACTAGCGGCGAACACCGGGGAGCTGTTTTTT.

CDR3 nucleotides: TGTGCCTGGGGCGGGGCTAATGAAAAACTGTTTTTT. It encodes CAWGGANEKLFF. This rearrangement joins TRBV30 to TRBJ1-4; no clear D gene. The CDR3 contains 12 residues. Looked up from germline, CDR1 is GTSNPN and CDR2 is SVGIG (reference sequence). V was shortened by 5 bases and J by 3 bases, with 7 bases between the two germline ends.

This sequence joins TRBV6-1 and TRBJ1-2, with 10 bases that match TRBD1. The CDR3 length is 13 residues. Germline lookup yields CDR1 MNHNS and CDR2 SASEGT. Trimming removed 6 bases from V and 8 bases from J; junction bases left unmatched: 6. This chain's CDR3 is CASRLGQGLGYTF. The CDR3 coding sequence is TGTGCCAGCAGGCTGGGACAGGGGTTAGGCTACACCTTC.

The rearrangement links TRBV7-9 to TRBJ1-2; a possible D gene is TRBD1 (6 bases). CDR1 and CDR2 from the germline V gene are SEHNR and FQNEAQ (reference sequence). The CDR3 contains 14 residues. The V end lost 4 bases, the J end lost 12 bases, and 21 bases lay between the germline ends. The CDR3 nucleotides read TGTGCCAGCAGCTATTCTACCGGGACAAACTCCAACACCTTC. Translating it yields CASSYSTGTNSNTF.

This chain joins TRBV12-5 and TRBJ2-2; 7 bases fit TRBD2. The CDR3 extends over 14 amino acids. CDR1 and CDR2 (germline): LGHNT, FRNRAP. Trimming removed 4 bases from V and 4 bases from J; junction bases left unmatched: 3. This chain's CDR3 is CASGSGGLTGELFF. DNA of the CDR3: TGTGCTAGTGGTTCGGGAGGTCTCACCGGGGAGCTGTTTTTT.

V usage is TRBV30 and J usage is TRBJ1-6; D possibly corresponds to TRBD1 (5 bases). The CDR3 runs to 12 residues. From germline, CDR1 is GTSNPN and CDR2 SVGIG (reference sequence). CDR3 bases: TGTGCGGAGGGTCTGGGGGGTTCACCCCTCCACTTT. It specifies CAEGLGGSPLHF.

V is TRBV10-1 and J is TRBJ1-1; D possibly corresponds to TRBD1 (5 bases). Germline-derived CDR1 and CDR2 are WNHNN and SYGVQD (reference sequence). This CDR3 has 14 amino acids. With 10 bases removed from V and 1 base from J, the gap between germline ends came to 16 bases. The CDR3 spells CANISGRGNTEAFF. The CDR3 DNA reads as TGCGCCAACATTTCAGGGCGGGGGAACACTGAAGCTTTCTTT.

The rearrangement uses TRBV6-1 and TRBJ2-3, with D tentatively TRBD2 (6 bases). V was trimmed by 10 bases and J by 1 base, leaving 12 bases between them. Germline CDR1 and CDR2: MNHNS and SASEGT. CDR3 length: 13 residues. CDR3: CANRDWRTDTQYF. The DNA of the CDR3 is TGTGCCAACCGGGACTGGCGCACAGATACGCAGTATTTT.

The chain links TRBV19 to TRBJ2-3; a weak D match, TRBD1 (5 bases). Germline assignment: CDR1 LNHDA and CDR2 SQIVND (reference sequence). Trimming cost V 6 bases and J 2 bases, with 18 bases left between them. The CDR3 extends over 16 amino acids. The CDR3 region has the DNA TGTGCCAGTAGCCCCCTGGGGCGCGCGAACACAGATACGCAGTATTTT. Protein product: CASSPLGRANTDTQYF.

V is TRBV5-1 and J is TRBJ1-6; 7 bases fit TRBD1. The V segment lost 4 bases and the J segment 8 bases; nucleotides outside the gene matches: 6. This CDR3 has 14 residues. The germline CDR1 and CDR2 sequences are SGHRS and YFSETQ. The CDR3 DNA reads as TGCGCCAGCAGCCAGGGGCAGGGGGATTCACCCCTCCACTTT. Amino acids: CASSQGQGDSPLHF.

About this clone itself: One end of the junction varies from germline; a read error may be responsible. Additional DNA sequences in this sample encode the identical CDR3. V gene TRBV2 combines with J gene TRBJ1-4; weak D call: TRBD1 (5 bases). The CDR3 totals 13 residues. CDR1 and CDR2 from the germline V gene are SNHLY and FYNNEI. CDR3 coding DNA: TGCGCCAGCAGTGCGGGGGGGAAGGAAAAACTGTTTTTT. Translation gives CASSAGGKEKLFF.

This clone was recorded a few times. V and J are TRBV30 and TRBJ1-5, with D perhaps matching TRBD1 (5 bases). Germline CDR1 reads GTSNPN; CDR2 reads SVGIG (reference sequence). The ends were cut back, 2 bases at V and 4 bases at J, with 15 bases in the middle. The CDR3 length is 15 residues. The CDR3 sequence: CAWSRGLGPNQPQHF. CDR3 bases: TGTGCCTGGAGTAGGGGTCTAGGGCCTAATCAGCCCCAGCATTTT.

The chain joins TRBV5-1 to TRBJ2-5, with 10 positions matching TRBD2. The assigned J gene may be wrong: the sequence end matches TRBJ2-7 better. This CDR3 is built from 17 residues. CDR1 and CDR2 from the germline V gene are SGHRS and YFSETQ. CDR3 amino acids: CASSSTRGTSVNHEQYF. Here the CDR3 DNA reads TGCGCCAGCAGCTCTACTCGTGGGACTAGCGTCAACCACGAGCAGTACTTC.

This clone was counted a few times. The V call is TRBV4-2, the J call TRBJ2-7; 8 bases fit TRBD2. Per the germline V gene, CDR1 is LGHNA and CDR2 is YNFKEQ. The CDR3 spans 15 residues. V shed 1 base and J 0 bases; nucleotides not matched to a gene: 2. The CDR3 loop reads CASSQGSGASYEQYF. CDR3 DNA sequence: TGTGCCAGCAGCCAAGGTAGCGGGGCCTCCTACGAGCAGTACTTC.

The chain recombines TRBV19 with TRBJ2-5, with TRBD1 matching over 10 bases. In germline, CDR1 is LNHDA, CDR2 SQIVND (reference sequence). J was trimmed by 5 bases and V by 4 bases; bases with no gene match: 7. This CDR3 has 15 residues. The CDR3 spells CASSTPGTGVETQYF. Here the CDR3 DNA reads TGTGCCAGTAGTACCCCCGGGACAGGGGTGGAGACCCAGTACTTC.

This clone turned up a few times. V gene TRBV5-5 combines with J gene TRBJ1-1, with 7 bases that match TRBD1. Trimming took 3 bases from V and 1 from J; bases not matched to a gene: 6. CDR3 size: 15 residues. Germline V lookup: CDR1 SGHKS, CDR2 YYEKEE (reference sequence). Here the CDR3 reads CASSSTTGWNTEAFF. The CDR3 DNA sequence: TGTGCCAGCAGCTCTACGACAGGGTGGAACACTGAAGCTTTCTTT.

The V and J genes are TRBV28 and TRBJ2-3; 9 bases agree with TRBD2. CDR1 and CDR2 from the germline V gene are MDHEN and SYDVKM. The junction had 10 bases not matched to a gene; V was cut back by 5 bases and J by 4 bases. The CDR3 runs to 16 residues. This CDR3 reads CASSPLAGEKADTQYF. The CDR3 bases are TGTGCCAGCAGTCCCTTAGCGGGAGAGAAGGCAGATACGCAGTATTTT.

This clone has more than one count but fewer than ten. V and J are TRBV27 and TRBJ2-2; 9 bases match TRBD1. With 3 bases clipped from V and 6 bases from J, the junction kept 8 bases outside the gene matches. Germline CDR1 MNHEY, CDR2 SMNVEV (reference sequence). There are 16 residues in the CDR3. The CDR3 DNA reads TGTGCCAGCAGTTTTCTCCTGGACAGGGGCGCCGGGGAGCTGTTTTTT. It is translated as CASSFLLDRGAGELFF.

DNA for the CDR3: TGTGCCAGCTCACCACAGAGTGGTGCCTACGAGCAGTACTTC. Its translation is CASSPQSGAYEQYF. The genes are TRBV18 and TRBJ2-7; D call uncertain. CDR1 KGHSH and CDR2 LQKENI come from the germline V gene. CDR3 length equals 14 residues. V was cut by 1 base and J by 2 bases, with 9 bases left in between.

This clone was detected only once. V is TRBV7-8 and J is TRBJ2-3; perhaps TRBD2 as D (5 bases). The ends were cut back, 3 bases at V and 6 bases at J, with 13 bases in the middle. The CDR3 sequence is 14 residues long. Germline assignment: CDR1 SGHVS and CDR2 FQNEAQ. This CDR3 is CASSLSRDVDTQYF. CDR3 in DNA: TGTGCCAGCAGCTTGTCCCGGGATGTTGATACGCAGTATTTT.

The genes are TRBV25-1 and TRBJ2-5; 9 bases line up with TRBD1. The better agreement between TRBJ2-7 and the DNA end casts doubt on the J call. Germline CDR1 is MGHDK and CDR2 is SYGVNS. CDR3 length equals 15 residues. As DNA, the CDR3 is TGTGCCAGCAGTACGCGGACAGGGGCCCCCTTCGAGCAGTACTTC. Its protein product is CASSTRTGAPFEQYF.

In DNA, the CDR3 is TGCGCCAGCAGCCCAAGGGGCAGCCCAGAAGAGACCCAGTACTTC. It translates to CASSPRGSPEETQYF. The chain has TRBV5-1 and TRBJ2-5, with D possibly TRBD1 on 5 matching bases. With 4 bases removed from V and 3 bases from J, the gap between germline ends came to 16 bases. The CDR3 runs to 15 residues. Germline values: CDR1 SGHRS, CDR2 YFSETQ. Based on the CDR3 plus reference TRBV5-1 and TRBJ2-5, the full variable domain is KAGVTQTPRYLIKTRGQQVTLSCSPISGHRSVSWYQQTPGQGLQFLFEYFSETQRNKGNFPGRFSGRQFSNSRSEMNVSTLELGDSALYLCASSPRGSPEETQYFGPGTRLLVL.